Below, one T cell receptor (beta chain) is given with its context. This receptor's antigen is unknown. It has no much larger one-base neighbor in the sample; base qualities were not kept. Collaborating institutions collected whole blood in K2EDTA tubes following their own protocols. Collaborator samples were shipped for TCRbeta analysis as frozen whole blood, isolated PBMCs, or DNA extracted from either sample type. TCRbeta CDR3 regions were amplified from genomic DNA using the immunoSEQ Assay, a bias-controlled multiplex PCR. Regarding the original processing steps: Nucleated cell counts per sample were estimated from amplification of reference gene primers within the assay. To quantify the absolute abundance of each unique TCRbeta CDR3 rearrangement, sequence reads were collapsed and filtered. For each sample, productive Simpson clonality was calculated as the square root of Simpson's diversity index over productive rearrangements. TCRdb provides this immuneACCESS table in a form limited to in-frame rearrangements. Some clones are lacking; in checked studies, under half of them reflect an unresolved V gene, and why the rest are absent is not known. V and J calls and clone size are those listed in that table; D and trimming were worked out from the DNA. Recorded for this sample are fewer than 200,000 clones; around 86% of them occurred a single time. The biggest ten clones account for around 2.7% of the sample.

This sample is part of a study of blood T cell repertoires in COVID-19 (dated by TCRdb to the early 2020s). With respect to the entire study: Collaborator samples came from the United States, Italy and Spain and covered acute and convalescent phases of COVID-19. Sample metadata almost always included a de-identified subject ID, COVID-19 status, age in years and sex. Deeply sampled blood TCRbeta repertoires from subjects exposed to, actively infected with, or recovered from COVID-19 were included in the dataset. The material from the prospective study consisted of cDNA or gDNA derived from T cells, B-cell-depleted T cells, or PBMCs. A freely available public database, intended as a resource for researchers studying the immune response to SARS-CoV-2, is where the repertoires were released. Where HLA class I and class II types were available, the types were taken from metadata supplied by the sample provider, not from assay-based typing. The samples were drawn from the first 160 participants of the ongoing ImmuneRACE study and from some 1,300 subjects provided by 6 global collaborators. Overall study results and their limits: The amount of clinical and demographic metadata varied by source and participant and was provided uncurated.

The germline V gene (reference sequence) supplies CDR1 LGHDT and CDR2 YNNKEL. V and J are trimmed by 4 bases and 4 bases, and the gene matches miss 14 bases of the junction. From the cysteine up to the phenylalanine, the CDR3 has a length of 18 residues. Only the CDR3 part of the read is kept: 54 bases, read in frame from the first base. The specimen sequenced was peripheral blood. This TCR derives from a man aged 35 to 55 with active or convalescent COVID-19. The V and J segments used are TRBV3-1 (or the pseudogene TRBV3-2) and TRBJ2-5, with 11 central nucleotides matching TRBD1. The bases are TGTGCCAGCAGCCCGGACGAGAGGACAGGGGGCGAGGGAGAGACCCAGTACTTC. Translated, this gives CASSPDERTGGEGETQYF.